This TCR beta chain was sequenced in a study of blood T cells in healthy people across ages. Study conclusions and caveats: Versus aged donors, long-lived donors had higher diversity and more naive CD4+ cells.

With respect to this clonotype: No antigen is known for it.

Trimming removed 5 bases from V and 3 bases from J; junction bases left unmatched: 7. Germline lookup yields CDR1 SQVTM and CDR2 ANQGSEA. This CDR3 is 14 amino acids long. Primers used in a second PCR of about 7 to 12 cycles were a sample-barcoded 5' primer and a J-beta primer mix. MiXCR, run by TCRdb on the 5' RACE reads, gives a single entry per CDR3 protein. In the table there are 750,000 to 1,000,000 distinct CDR3 sequences, 25% to 30% of which are singletons. The data also belong to a second study, concerning T cells of mothers and their children. This second study says: Related and unrelated pairs show TCR recombination output that thymic selection shapes similarly.

The clonotype originates from a woman aged 40 to 50 in good health. Sequencing input: blood. The chain links TRBV29-1 to TRBJ2-7; 10 nucleotides align to TRBD1. The CDR3 here is CSVWGGQGIYEQYF. CDR3 DNA sequence: TGCAGCGTTTGGGGGGGACAGGGGATCTACGAGCAGTACTTC.